This T cell receptor (beta chain) was identified in a study of T cells in Graves' hyperthyroidism and ophthalmopathy. Overall study findings and caveats: Ophthalmopathy got predicted by the model a median around 6.8 months before its onset.

The patients, who ranged from 18 to 65 in age, presented with newly diagnosed hyperthyroidism lasting under 2 months. Based on clinical symptoms, serum thyroxine and TRAb, thyroid ultrasound and orbital computed tomography, diagnoses were reached. Researchers took RNA transcripts and amplified the TCR beta CDR3 regions from them. RT-PCR in the first round (using the HTBI primer set) targeted the TCR CDR3. TCRdb processed the multiplex PCR reads anew with MiXCR; each CDR3 protein has one entry. The profile shows some 690,000 distinct CDR3 sequences, 15% to 20% of them singletons. As regards this clonotype: Its antigen remains unknown.

The CDR3 extends over 13 amino acids. Between the trimmed V and J ends, which lost 8 bases and 4 bases, there was a span of 14 bases. Germline CDR1 is LNHDA and CDR2 is SQIVND (reference sequence). The TCR comes from a man between 45 and 60 years old with Graves' hyperthyroidism. V gene TRBV19 combines with J gene TRBJ2-5, with no clear D. Sequenced: blood. Here the CDR3 reads CASGRPEGETQYF. For the CDR3, the DNA is TGTGCCAGTGGACGGCCCGAAGGAGAGACCCAGTACTTC.